The subject of this entry is one T cell receptor (beta chain). Its antigen is currently unknown. Sequencing was performed with immunoSEQ multiplex PCR; in TCRdb, only in-frame clones are kept and a portion is missing. The sample includes under 80,000 clones, 94% of them seen just once. Trimming removed 5 bases from V and 6 bases from J; junction bases left unmatched: 5. Germline V gene lookup returns CDR1 SGHTA and CDR2 FQGNSA. The CDR3 consists of 14 residues. This specimen belongs to a study of cytomegalovirus exposure and HLA in healthy donors. Study-wide results and caveats: Rarity marked most TCR sequences, yet some public TCRs occurred in many donors.

The chain combines TRBV7-2 with TRBJ2-1; TRBD2 matches 9 bases. The sequenced material came from PBMCs. This sequence originates from a woman aged 18 to 35 in good health and CMV-seronegative. This CDR3 is CASSHSGRINEQFF. CDR3 nucleotide sequence: TGTGCCAGCAGCCATAGCGGGAGAATCAATGAGCAGTTCTTC.